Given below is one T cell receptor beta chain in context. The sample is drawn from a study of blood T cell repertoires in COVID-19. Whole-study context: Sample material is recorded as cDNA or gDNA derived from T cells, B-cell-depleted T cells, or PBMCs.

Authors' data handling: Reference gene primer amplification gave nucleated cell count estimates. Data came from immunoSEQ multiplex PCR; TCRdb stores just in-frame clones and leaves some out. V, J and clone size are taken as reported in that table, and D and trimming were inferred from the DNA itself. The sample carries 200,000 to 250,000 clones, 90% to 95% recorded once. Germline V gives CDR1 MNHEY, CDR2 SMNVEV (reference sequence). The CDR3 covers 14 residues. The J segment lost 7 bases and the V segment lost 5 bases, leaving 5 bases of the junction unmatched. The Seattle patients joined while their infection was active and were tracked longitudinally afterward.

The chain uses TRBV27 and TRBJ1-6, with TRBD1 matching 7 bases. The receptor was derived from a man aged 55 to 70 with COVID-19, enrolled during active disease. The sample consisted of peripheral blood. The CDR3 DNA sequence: TGTGCCAGCAGTCCGGGACAGCAAAATTCACCCCTCCACTTT. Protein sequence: CASSPGQQNSPLHF.